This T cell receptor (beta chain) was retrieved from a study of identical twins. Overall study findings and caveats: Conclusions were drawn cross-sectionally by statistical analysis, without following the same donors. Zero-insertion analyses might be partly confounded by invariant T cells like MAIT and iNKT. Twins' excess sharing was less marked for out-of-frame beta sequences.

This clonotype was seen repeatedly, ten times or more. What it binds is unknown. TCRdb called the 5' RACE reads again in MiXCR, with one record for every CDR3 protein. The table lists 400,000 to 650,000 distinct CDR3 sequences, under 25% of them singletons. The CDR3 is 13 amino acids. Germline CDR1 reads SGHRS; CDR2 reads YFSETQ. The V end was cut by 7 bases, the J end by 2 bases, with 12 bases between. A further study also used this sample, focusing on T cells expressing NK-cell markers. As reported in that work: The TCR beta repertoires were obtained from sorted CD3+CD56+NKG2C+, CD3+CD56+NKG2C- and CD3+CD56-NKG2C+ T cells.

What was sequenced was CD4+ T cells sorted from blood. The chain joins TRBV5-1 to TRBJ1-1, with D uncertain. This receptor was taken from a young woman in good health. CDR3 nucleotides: TGCGCCAGCTGTAAGTCCAGCAACACTGAAGCTTTCTTT. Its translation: CASCKSSNTEAFF.